This is a list of T cell receptor beta chains from one sample in a study of technical replicates of blood from a few donors. Clones were sequenced by immunoSEQ multiplex PCR, and TCRdb holds only the in-frame ones, with some missing. The sample carries approximately 82,000 clones, around 90% recorded once. The specimen sequenced was T cells isolated from PBMCs. The receptors were gathered from a human donor in good health. Some clones in this sample may be carry-over from other donors' samples. CDR3s include the opening cysteine and the closing phenylalanine or tryptophan. Each record gives: D gene, V gene, clone size, J gene, CDR3 protein, CDR3 DNA. The D gene is left open where the match is weak. The size field is filled for only some rows; it gives once, few, many or a size class.

d_gene: TRBD2; v_gene: TRBV7-2; abundance: -; j_gene: TRBJ2-2; CDR3aa: CASSFTGGSGRATGELFF; CDR3nt: TGTGCCAGCAGCTTTACAGGGGGTAGCGGGAGGGCCACCGGGGAGCTGTTTTTT
d_gene: -; v_gene: TRBV2; abundance: -; j_gene: TRBJ1-1; CDR3aa: CASPRVTEAFF; CDR3nt: TGTGCCAGCCCCCGAGTCACTGAAGCTTTCTTT
d_gene: TRBD2; v_gene: TRBV19; abundance: -; j_gene: TRBJ2-7; CDR3aa: CASSISAGGTYEQYF; CDR3nt: TGTGCCAGTAGTATTTCAGCGGGAGGAACCTACGAGCAGTACTTC
d_gene: TRBD2; v_gene: TRBV12-5; abundance: -; j_gene: TRBJ2-1; CDR3aa: CASGPRTSGTIGEQFF; CDR3nt: TGTGCTAGTGGGCCCCGGACTAGCGGGACCATCGGGGAGCAGTTCTTC
d_gene: TRBD1; v_gene: TRBV4-2; abundance: -; j_gene: TRBJ2-7; CDR3aa: CASSQMVEGQGRREQYF; CDR3nt: TGTGCCAGCAGCCAAATGGTGGAGGGACAGGGGAGACGCGAGCAGTACTTC
d_gene: TRBD1; v_gene: TRBV18; abundance: -; j_gene: TRBJ1-2; CDR3aa: CASSPPGGRDGYTF; CDR3nt: TGTGCCAGCTCCCCCCCAGGGGGTAGAGATGGCTACACCTTC
d_gene: -; v_gene: TRBV11-2; abundance: -; j_gene: TRBJ2-3; CDR3aa: CASTPELGNTQYF; CDR3nt: TGTGCCAGCACCCCCGAACTAGGAAATACGCAGTATTTT
d_gene: -; v_gene: TRBV18; abundance: -; j_gene: TRBJ2-7; CDR3aa: CASSPSLTGNEQYF; CDR3nt: TGTGCCAGCTCACCAAGCCTCACGGGGAACGAGCAGTACTTC
d_gene: -; v_gene: TRBV27; abundance: -; j_gene: TRBJ2-1; CDR3aa: CASSPNSLGQFF; CDR3nt: TGTGCCAGCAGTCCAAACTCCCTTGGGCAGTTCTTC
d_gene: -; v_gene: TRBV7-3; abundance: -; j_gene: TRBJ2-1; CDR3aa: CASSPGTYNEQFF; CDR3nt: TGTGCCAGCAGCCCAGGGACCTACAATGAGCAGTTCTTC
d_gene: -; v_gene: TRBV5-4; abundance: once; j_gene: TRBJ1-2; CDR3aa: CASSLDGSNYGYTF; CDR3nt: TGTGCCAGCAGCTTGGATGGGAGTAACTATGGCTACACCTTC
d_gene: TRBD1; v_gene: TRBV11-3; abundance: -; j_gene: TRBJ2-2; CDR3aa: CASSSAGTGNTGELFF; CDR3nt: TGTGCCAGCAGCTCCGCCGGGACAGGGAACACCGGGGAGCTGTTTTTT
d_gene: -; v_gene: TRBV5-6; abundance: -; j_gene: TRBJ2-5; CDR3aa: CASSSPSPETQYF; CDR3nt: TGTGCCAGCAGCTCCCCCTCCCCGGAGACCCAGTACTTC
d_gene: -; v_gene: TRBV28; abundance: -; j_gene: TRBJ2-2; CDR3aa: CASTPGGTYTGELFF; CDR3nt: TGTGCCAGCACCCCAGGGGGGACTTACACCGGGGAGCTGTTTTTT
d_gene: -; v_gene: TRBV16; abundance: -; j_gene: TRBJ1-5; CDR3aa: CASSPFSGEQPQHF; CDR3nt: TGTGCCAGCAGCCCTTTCTCAGGGGAGCAGCCCCAGCATTTT
d_gene: -; v_gene: TRBV6-1; abundance: -; j_gene: TRBJ2-7; CDR3aa: CASIESPAAGFNEQYF; CDR3nt: TGTGCCAGCATTGAGTCTCCAGCGGCTGGCTTCAACGAGCAGTACTTC
d_gene: TRBD1; v_gene: TRBV29-1; abundance: -; j_gene: TRBJ2-1; CDR3aa: CSFWDRSFNEQFF; CDR3nt: TGCAGCTTCTGGGACAGGAGTTTCAATGAGCAGTTCTTC
d_gene: -; v_gene: TRBV5-6; abundance: -; j_gene: TRBJ1-2; CDR3aa: CASSLLRNNYGYTF; CDR3nt: TGTGCCAGCAGCTTGTTGAGGAATAACTATGGCTACACCTTC
d_gene: -; v_gene: TRBV7-9; abundance: -; j_gene: TRBJ2-5; CDR3aa: CASSNQGNKETQYF; CDR3nt: TGTGCCAGCAGCAACCAGGGGAACAAAGAGACCCAGTACTTC
d_gene: TRBD2; v_gene: TRBV4-2; abundance: -; j_gene: TRBJ2-2; CDR3aa: CASRMTSGRAGGELFF; CDR3nt: TGTGCCAGCAGAATGACTAGCGGGAGGGCCGGCGGGGAGCTGTTTTTT
d_gene: -; v_gene: TRBV27; abundance: -; j_gene: TRBJ1-2; CDR3aa: CASSLSRGSNYGYTF; CDR3nt: TGTGCCAGCAGTTTATCGAGAGGTTCTAACTATGGCTACACCTTC
d_gene: TRBD1; v_gene: TRBV19; abundance: -; j_gene: TRBJ2-7; CDR3aa: CASSMGQGPYEQYF; CDR3nt: TGTGCCAGTAGTATGGGACAGGGGCCCTACGAGCAGTACTTC
d_gene: -; v_gene: TRBV6-5; abundance: -; j_gene: TRBJ2-7; CDR3aa: CASSYLEGSTYEQYF; CDR3nt: TGTGCCAGCAGTTACCTGGAGGGCTCGACCTACGAGCAGTACTTC
d_gene: -; v_gene: TRBV28; abundance: -; j_gene: TRBJ2-7; CDR3aa: CASSLGLEQYF; CDR3nt: TGTGCCAGCAGTTTGGGGCTCGAGCAGTACTTC
d_gene: -; v_gene: TRBV7-3; abundance: -; j_gene: TRBJ2-1; CDR3aa: CASSPAPSPAYNEQFF; CDR3nt: TGTGCCAGCAGCCCCGCCCCTAGCCCCGCCTACAATGAGCAGTTCTTC
d_gene: TRBD2; v_gene: TRBV5-8; abundance: once; j_gene: TRBJ2-2; CDR3aa: CASSLIKREIGGELFF; CDR3nt: TGTGCCAGCAGCTTGATCAAGCGGGAGATCGGCGGGGAGCTGTTTTTT
d_gene: TRBD1; v_gene: TRBV5-5; abundance: -; j_gene: TRBJ1-1; CDR3aa: CASSFRQGITEAFF; CDR3nt: TGTGCCAGCAGCTTTCGACAGGGAATCACTGAAGCTTTCTTT
d_gene: TRBD1; v_gene: TRBV28; abundance: -; j_gene: TRBJ2-2; CDR3aa: CASSRTGEDGELFF; CDR3nt: TGTGCCAGCAGTCGGACAGGGGAAGACGGGGAGCTGTTTTTT